The 14 T cell receptor beta chains reported below all come from one sample, sequenced in a study of T-cell reconstitution after alpha-beta-depleted transplantation in children. A TCRbeta library incorporating unique molecular identifiers was prepared. MiXCR, applied by TCRdb to the PCR reads, yields one record per CDR3 protein. The repertoire holds fewer than 35,000 distinct CDR3 sequences, with 18% as singletons. Sequencing was performed on PBMCs, mostly from graft donor cells, taken 60 days after TCRalphabeta/CD19-depleted stem cell transplant. Receptors originate from a male patient between 2 and 10 years old who had a stem cell transplant for acute lymphoblastic leukemia, so the T cells may come from the graft donor.

Relative to its sample, this clonotype is medium-sized. This chain uses TRBV7-2 with TRBJ2-7; no definite D call. Trimming stripped 2 bases from V and 7 bases from J, with 12 bases between. Germline V gene sequence: CDR1 SGHTA, CDR2 FQGNSA. CDR3 length: 13 residues. The CDR3 spells CASSLSPGIEQYF. CDR3 DNA sequence: TGTGCCAGCAGCTTATCGCCTGGGATAGAGCAGTACTTC.

This clonotype has ten or more counts. The V gene is TRBV4-3, the J gene TRBJ2-1; D not resolved. The germline V gene has CDR1 LGHNA and CDR2 YSLEER. The CDR3 consists of 16 residues. V gave up 0 bases and J gave up 0 bases, with 9 bases separating them. CDR3 in DNA: TGCGCCAGCAGCCAAGATCCGGCGAGCTCCTACAATGAGCAGTTCTTC. Translating it yields CASSQDPASSYNEQFF.

The rearrangement uses TRBV9 and TRBJ1-6; D uncertain. The ends were cut back, 0 bases at V and 6 bases at J, with 7 bases in the middle. CDR3 length: 14 amino acids. Looked up from germline, CDR1 is SGDLS and CDR2 is YYNGEE. The CDR3 DNA sequence: TGTGCCAGCAGCGTAGCGGGCCGTAATTCACCCCTCCACTTT. Translating gives CASSVAGRNSPLHF.

This clonotype was counted many times. V usage is TRBV7-3 and J usage is TRBJ2-5; 7 positions match TRBD2. Trimming removed 2 bases from V and 6 bases from J; junction bases left unmatched: 15. The germline V gene has CDR1 SGHTA and CDR2 FQGTGA. The CDR3 consists of 17 residues. The CDR3 DNA reads as TGTGCCAGCAGCTTATCGGGCGGACTAGGATCCGGGCAGACCCAGTACTTC. Amino acid sequence: CASSLSGGLGSGQTQYF.

In this sample, this clonotype turned up a few times. The V gene is TRBV5-1, the J gene TRBJ2-1, with D tentatively TRBD2 (6 bases). V was cut by 5 bases and J by 5 bases, with 17 bases left in between. Germline CDR1 reads SGHRS; CDR2 reads YFSETQ. The CDR3 contains 15 residues. For the CDR3, the DNA is TGCGCCAGCAGTTACGTTGCGGGGAGGCACAATGAGCAGTTCTTC. Protein product: CASSYVAGRHNEQFF.

This clonotype occurred a few times. The chain employs TRBV20-1 and TRBJ1-5; D is ambiguous. CDR1 and CDR2 from the germline V gene are DFQATT and SNEGSKA (reference sequence). V was clipped by 6 bases and J by 0 bases, with 9 bases between them. This CDR3 is built from 13 residues. CDR3 nucleotides: TGCAGTGCCAGACGCAATAGCAATCAGCCCCAGCATTTT. This codes for CSARRNSNQPQHF.

There are a few counts of this clonotype. This rearrangement joins TRBV29-1 to TRBJ1-3, with D hard to call. CDR1 is SQVTM, CDR2 ANQGSEA, per germline. The CDR3 length is 13 residues. Trimming removed 2 bases at V and 0 bases at J, with 5 bases between. The DNA of the CDR3 is TGCAGCGTTGAAATGGCCTCTGGAAACACCATATATTTT. It yields the protein CSVEMASGNTIYF.

This clonotype was counted at least ten times. The rearrangement links TRBV7-2 to TRBJ1-2; D call uncertain. The CDR3 length is 13 residues. Germline V lookup: CDR1 SGHTA, CDR2 FQGNSA. The ends were cut back, 4 bases at V and 2 bases at J, with 8 bases in the middle. CDR3 in amino acids: CASSSERNYGYTF. The DNA of the CDR3 is TGTGCCAGCAGCTCCGAAAGGAACTATGGCTACACCTTC.

The rearrangement uses TRBV11-2 and TRBJ2-1; D tentatively fits TRBD1 or TRBD2 (5 bases each). The CDR3 runs to 16 residues. V was trimmed by 5 bases and J by 1 base, leaving 15 bases between them. From germline, CDR1 is SGHAT and CDR2 FQNNGV. The CDR3 spells CASSLQGASSYNEQFF. The CDR3 DNA follows: TGTGCCAGCAGCCTCCAGGGAGCGAGTTCCTACAATGAGCAGTTCTTC.

This clonotype was seen ten or more times. The chain combines TRBV2 with TRBJ2-3; tentative D call: TRBD2 (6 bases). The CDR3 loop spans 18 amino acids. Germline lookup yields CDR1 SNHLY and CDR2 FYNNEI. V shed 6 bases and J shed 0 bases, with 22 bases lying between them. The CDR3 spells CASRQFVRGSESTDTQYF. The CDR3 bases are TGTGCCAGCAGACAATTCGTGCGGGGTTCCGAGAGCACAGATACGCAGTATTTT.

This chain links TRBV20-1 with TRBJ1-6, with TRBD1 matching over 8 bases. Per the germline V gene, CDR1 is DFQATT and CDR2 is SNEGSKA (reference sequence). CDR3 length: 16 residues. J lost 6 bases, V lost 1 base, and 8 bases had no gene match. The DNA for the CDR3 is TGCAGTGCTAGAGTAACGGGACAGGACAGTAATTCACCCCTCCACTTT. Encoded protein: CSARVTGQDSNSPLHF.

Many counts were recorded for this clonotype. The chain recombines TRBV7-2 with TRBJ1-6; D may be TRBD1 (5 bases). V lost 6 bases and J 7 bases, leaving 16 bases between the germline ends. Germline CDR1 reads SGHTA; CDR2 reads FQGNSA. The CDR3 contains 15 residues. This chain's CDR3 is CASRTAGTANSPLHF. The CDR3 bases are TGTGCCAGCAGAACGGCCGGGACTGCGAATTCACCCCTCCACTTT.

This rearrangement joins TRBV7-2 to TRBJ1-6; D is uncertain. With 4 bases removed from V and 4 bases from J, the gap between germline ends came to 11 bases. The CDR3 has 15 residues. Germline-derived CDR1 and CDR2 are SGHTA and FQGNSA. CDR3 sequence: CASSSFPSYNSPLHF. The CDR3 bases are TGTGCCAGCAGCTCCTTCCCGAGTTATAATTCACCCCTCCACTTT.

As for this clonotype: One end of the junction fails to match germline, which may point to a read error. The J gene is TRBJ2-2, the V gene TRBV6-1; no firm D call. This CDR3 has 12 amino acids. Per the germline V gene, CDR1 is MNHNS and CDR2 is SASEGT. CDR3: CASSEVVGELFF. For the CDR3, the DNA is TGTGCCAGCAGCGAAGTGGTCGGGGAGCTGTTTTTT.